A selection of T cell receptor beta chains follows, all from one sample in a study of T cell responses to AZD1222 COVID-19 vaccine. The protocol was immunoSEQ multiplex PCR, while the TCRdb copy is restricted to in-frame clones and leaves out a portion. The sample shows under 120,000 clones, approximately 92% of them seen only once. Sequenced here: peripheral blood, sampled on day 0 of AZD1222 vaccination. These receptors were taken from an adult in good health. The CDR3 runs from the conserved cysteine through the conserved F or W. D genes are given only for firm matches. The size of a clone is reported for some rows only, either as once, few or many, or as a class for expanded clones.

d_gene	v_gene	abundance	j_gene	CDR3nt	CDR3aa
TRBD1	TRBV30	-	TRBJ1-2	TGTGCCTGGAGTCCCAGGGGGCTCGGCTACACCTTC	CAWSPRGLGYTF
TRBD2	TRBV28	-	TRBJ2-7	TGTGCCAGCCTAAGCGGGAGCTCCTACGAGCAGTACTTC	CASLSGSSYEQYF
TRBD2	TRBV28	-	TRBJ2-5	TGTGCCAGCAGTGAGGGACTAGCGGGACGGAGGGAGACCCAGTACTTC	CASSEGLAGRRETQYF
-	TRBV19	-	TRBJ2-1	TGTGCCAGTAACCCACTAGGAGCGCGGCAGTTCTTC	CASNPLGARQFF
-	TRBV30	-	TRBJ1-1	TGTGCCTGGGATAGGGGTTACTTGGGTGAAGCTTTCTTT	CAWDRGYLGEAFF
-	TRBV6-2/TRBV6-3	-	TRBJ2-7	TGTGCCAGCAGTTACTGGGGCCACGAGCAGTACTTC	CASSYWGHEQYF
TRBD2	TRBV7-9	-	TRBJ2-7	TGTGCCAGCAGCTCGACTAGCGGGACCTACGAGCAGTACTTC	CASSSTSGTYEQYF
TRBD2	TRBV29-1	once	TRBJ2-7	TGCAGCGTAGAAGACGGGGGAAGTAGCGGGAGAGGGGGCAACGAGCAGTACTTC	CSVEDGGSSGRGGNEQYF
TRBD1	TRBV28	-	TRBJ2-7	TGTGCCAGCAAGACTACAGGGGGCTATAACGAGCAGTACTTC	CASKTTGGYNEQYF
-	TRBV18	-	TRBJ1-2	TGTGCCAGCTCACCATCGGGACTTCACTATGGCTACACCTTC	CASSPSGLHYGYTF
TRBD2	TRBV2	-	TRBJ2-1	TGTGCCAGCAGTGTAGGACTAGCGGGAGTAGATGAGCAGTTCTTC	CASSVGLAGVDEQFF
TRBD1	TRBV27	-	TRBJ1-2	TGTGCCAGCAGTAACCGGGACAGGGGAGTTGAAGGCTACACCTTC	CASSNRDRGVEGYTF
TRBD1	TRBV6-5	-	TRBJ1-2	TGTGCCAGCAGGGGGACAGGGGAGCGGTATGGCTACACCTTC	CASRGTGERYGYTF
TRBD1	TRBV13	-	TRBJ1-4	TGTGCCAGCAGCTTCACGACAGGGGGCCTAACTAATGAAAAACTGTTTTTT	CASSFTTGGLTNEKLFF
-	TRBV5-8	once	TRBJ2-5	TGTGCCAGCAGCTCTGGCCGCCCCCAATTACAAGAGACCCAGTACTTC	CASSSGRPQLQETQYF
TRBD2	TRBV6-5	-	TRBJ2-3	TGTGCCAGCATTATGGGACTAGTTCACACAGATACGCAGTATTTT	CASIMGLVHTDTQYF
-	TRBV27	-	TRBJ2-3	TGTGCCAGCAGTTTTACAGGGAGTTACAATACGCAGTATTTT	CASSFTGSYNTQYF
-	TRBV15	few	TRBJ1-2	TGTGCCACCAGCAGAGATAATGGGGCCTATGGCTACACCTTC	CATSRDNGAYGYTF
-	TRBV6-1	-	TRBJ1-6	TGTGCCAGCAGTGAATTGGGCACTGGGGGGGCCCTCCACTTT	CASSELGTGGALHF
-	TRBV5-1	-	TRBJ2-7	TGCGCCAGCAGCCCCCTGACAGTGAGCTCCTACGAGCAGTACTTC	CASSPLTVSSYEQYF
TRBD2	TRBV5-6	-	TRBJ2-7	TGTGCCAGCAGCTCCCTGGGCGGGGGTATACTCGAGCAGTACTTC	CASSSLGGGILEQYF
-	TRBV27	-	TRBJ2-7	TGTGCCAGCAGATACACAGGTTCCTACGAGCAGTACTTC	CASRYTGSYEQYF
TRBD1	TRBV7-3	-	TRBJ2-2	TGTGCCAGCAGCTTTGGGACAGGGGGCACCGGGGAGCTGTTTTTT	CASSFGTGGTGELFF
-	TRBV7-9	-	TRBJ2-3	TGTGCCAGCAGGGGGGGAATGAGCACAGATACGCAGTATTTT	CASRGGMSTDTQYF
-	TRBV3-1/TRBV3-2	-	TRBJ1-5	TGTGCCAGCAGCCAAGCCGGGGGCGTCAATCAGCCCCAGCATTTT	CASSQAGGVNQPQHF
-	TRBV11-3	few	TRBJ1-1	TGTGCCAGCAGCTTAGGGGAGAACACTGAAGCTTTCTTT	CASSLGENTEAFF
-	TRBV19	-	TRBJ2-7	TGTGCCAGCGGACAGTTCTACGAGCAGTACTTC	CASGQFYEQYF
TRBD2	TRBV9	-	TRBJ2-1	TGTGCCCGCAGCGTCGCTACCGGGGGGCGCCCGGGGGGGAGAGAAAATGAGCAGTTCTTC	CARSVATGGRPGGRENEQFF
-	TRBV27	once	TRBJ2-6	TGTGCCAGCAGTTTATTTATAACGTCCGGGGCCAACGTCCTGACTTTC	CASSLFITSGANVLTF
-	TRBV4-3	-	TRBJ2-5	TGCGCCAGCAGCCAAGTTAGTGGGAGACGAGAGACCCAGTACTTC	CASSQVSGRRETQYF
-	TRBV27	-	TRBJ1-5	TGTGCCAGCAGTTTATCGGGCAGGCTTCAGCCCCAGCATTTT	CASSLSGRLQPQHF
-	TRBV7-2	-	TRBJ1-1	TGTGCCAGCAGCCGTGCGTCGGACACTGAAGCTTTCTTT	CASSRASDTEAFF
TRBD1	TRBV5-1	-	TRBJ2-3	TGCGCCAGCAGAGAAGTGACAGGGTCAACAGATACGCAGTATTTT	CASREVTGSTDTQYF
-	TRBV11-3	-	TRBJ1-2	TGTGCCAGCAGCCAAGTCGGGGGCCGAGGCTACACCTTC	CASSQVGGRGYTF
-	TRBV7-2	-	TRBJ1-1	TGTGCCATTAGCCGCCCCGGGAGCACTAACACTGAAGCTTTCTTT	CAISRPGSTNTEAFF
-	TRBV7-9	-	TRBJ1-3	TGTGCCAGCAGCTTAATCCCCTCTGGAAACACCATATATTTT	CASSLIPSGNTIYF
-	TRBV4-1	-	TRBJ2-7	TGCGCCAGCAGCCAACTAGACATATTGGTTTCCTACGAGCAGTACTTC	CASSQLDILVSYEQYF
-	TRBV7-2	-	TRBJ2-1	TGTGCCAGCAGCTCCCTGCTGGTGGGCGGTGGGGGGTTCTTC	CASSSLLVGGGGFF
TRBD1	TRBV27	-	TRBJ2-7	TGTGCCAGCAGTTTAGGTCGGGACAGGGGTCACGAGCAGTACTTC	CASSLGRDRGHEQYF
-	TRBV20-1	-	TRBJ2-2	TGCAGTGCTCCCTACTTGGAGCTGTTTTTT	CSAPYLELFF
-	TRBV3-1/TRBV3-2	-	TRBJ1-5	TGTGCCAGCAGCCAAGATACAAGTAGCAATCAGCCCCAGCATTTT	CASSQDTSSNQPQHF
TRBD2	TRBV10-3	-	TRBJ2-7	TGTGCCATCAGCAAGGGACTAGCGGGAGGGCCACACGAGCAGTACTTC	CAISKGLAGGPHEQYF
-	TRBV7-2	few	TRBJ1-1	TGTGCCAGCACTACCGTGGGTGGCCCTGAAGCTTTCTTT	CASTTVGGPEAFF
-	TRBV7-2	-	TRBJ1-1	TGTGCCAGCAGCTTAGGGGGCCTTGCCAGGGTGAACACTGAAGCTTTCTTT	CASSLGGLARVNTEAFF
TRBD1	TRBV9	-	TRBJ1-6	TGTGCCAGCAGCTTGGGGACAGGGGGTAGCTCACCCCTCCACTTT	CASSLGTGGSSPLHF